This TCR beta chain is from a study of shared clonotypes between healthy human individuals. Study context: Donor composition was a couple of women and three men, aged 18 to 49.

Points on this clone: As yet, its antigen is unknown.

In the authors' methods: ImmunoSEQ sequences covered only the junction and lacked quality scores; filtering therefore differed. The protocol was immunoSEQ multiplex PCR, while the TCRdb copy is restricted to in-frame clones and leaves out a portion. From that table come the V and J calls and clone size; the DNA was used to work out D and trimming. The table has about 700,000 clones, approximately 90% seen once. Study-level findings and limits: Apart from blood, nothing was sampled; tissue repertoires likely differ. Naive subsets typically showed greater estimated richness than memory subsets.

CD8 cells regarded as naive lacked CD45RO, were positively chosen for CCR7, and omitted terminally differentiated effector memory CD45RA+ cells. The clonotype was recovered from a man aged 30 to 39 in good health. Specimen: naive CD8+ T cells sorted from blood.

The CDR3 DNA sequence: TGTGCCAGCAGTTACCGGGACAGGGAGGGAGCTTTCTTT. Translated, it gives CASSYRDREGAFF. This chain connects TRBV6-5 to TRBJ1-1; 9 nucleotides line up with TRBD1. Germline loops: CDR1 MNHEY, CDR2 SVGAGI. CDR3 length equals 13 residues. The junction had 5 bases not matched to a gene; V was cut back by 2 bases and J by 10 bases.